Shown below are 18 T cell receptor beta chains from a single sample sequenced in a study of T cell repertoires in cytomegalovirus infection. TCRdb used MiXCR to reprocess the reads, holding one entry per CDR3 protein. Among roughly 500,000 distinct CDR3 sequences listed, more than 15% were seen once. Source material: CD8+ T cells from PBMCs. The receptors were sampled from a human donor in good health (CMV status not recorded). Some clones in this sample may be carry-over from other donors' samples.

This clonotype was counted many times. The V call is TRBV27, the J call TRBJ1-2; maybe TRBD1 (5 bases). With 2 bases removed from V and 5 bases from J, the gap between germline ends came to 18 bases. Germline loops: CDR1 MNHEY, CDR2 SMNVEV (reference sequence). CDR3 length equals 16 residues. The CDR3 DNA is TGTGCCAGCAGTTTACTCCCTACCGGGGGAGGTTATGGCTACACCTTC. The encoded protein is CASSLLPTGGGYGYTF.

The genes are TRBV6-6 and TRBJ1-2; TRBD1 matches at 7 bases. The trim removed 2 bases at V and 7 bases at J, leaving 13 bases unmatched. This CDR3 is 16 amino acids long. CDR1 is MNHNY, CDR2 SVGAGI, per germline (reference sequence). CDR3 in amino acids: CASSYRLGDRVVGYTF. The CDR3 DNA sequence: TGTGCCAGCAGTTACCGATTAGGTGACAGGGTGGTTGGCTACACCTTC.

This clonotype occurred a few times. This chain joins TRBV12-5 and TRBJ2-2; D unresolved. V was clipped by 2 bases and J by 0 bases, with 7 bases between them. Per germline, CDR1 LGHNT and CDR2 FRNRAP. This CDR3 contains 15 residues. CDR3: CASGLPPPNTGELFF. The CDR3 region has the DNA TGTGCTAGTGGTTTGCCCCCACCGAACACCGGGGAGCTGTTTTTT.

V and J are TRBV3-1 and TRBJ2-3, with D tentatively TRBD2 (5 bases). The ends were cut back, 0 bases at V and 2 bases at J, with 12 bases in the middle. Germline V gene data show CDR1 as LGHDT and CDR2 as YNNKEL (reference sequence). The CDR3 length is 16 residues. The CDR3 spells CASSQDRRVHTDTQYF. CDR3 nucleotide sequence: TGTGCCAGCAGCCAAGATAGGCGGGTACACACAGATACGCAGTATTTT.

In nucleotides, the CDR3 is TGCGCCAGCAGCCAACCGGGACTAGCGAACCAAGAGACCCAGTACTTC. This codes for CASSQPGLANQETQYF. J is TRBJ2-5 and V is TRBV4-1; the match to TRBD2 covers 10 bases. J gave up 0 bases and V 2 bases, and 3 bases lay outside the gene matches. The CDR3 contains 16 residues. The V gene's germline CDR1 is MGHRA and CDR2 YSYEKL.

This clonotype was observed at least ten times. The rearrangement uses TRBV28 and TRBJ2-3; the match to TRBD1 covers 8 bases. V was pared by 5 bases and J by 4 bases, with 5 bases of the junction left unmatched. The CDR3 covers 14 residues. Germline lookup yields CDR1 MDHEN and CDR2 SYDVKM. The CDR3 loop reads CASSRQGFADTQYF. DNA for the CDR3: TGTGCCAGCAGTAGACAGGGGTTCGCAGATACGCAGTATTTT.

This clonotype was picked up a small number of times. The CDR3 sequence is CASSGTGGDPYNEQFF. DNA of the CDR3: TGTGCCAGTAGCGGGACAGGGGGCGACCCCTACAATGAGCAGTTCTTC. This chain uses TRBV19 with TRBJ2-1; 12 nucleotides align to TRBD1. The CDR3 runs 16 residues. The J segment lost 2 bases and the V segment lost 6 bases, leaving 5 bases of the junction unmatched. The germline V gene encodes CDR1 LNHDA and CDR2 SQIVND (reference sequence).

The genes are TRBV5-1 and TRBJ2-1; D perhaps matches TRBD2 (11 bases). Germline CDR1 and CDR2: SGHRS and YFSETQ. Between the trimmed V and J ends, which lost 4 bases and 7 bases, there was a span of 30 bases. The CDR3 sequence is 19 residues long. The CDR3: CASSPRQGAASGRKNEQFF. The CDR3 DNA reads TGCGCCAGCAGCCCGCGACAGGGGGCGGCTAGCGGGAGGAAAAATGAGCAGTTCTTC.

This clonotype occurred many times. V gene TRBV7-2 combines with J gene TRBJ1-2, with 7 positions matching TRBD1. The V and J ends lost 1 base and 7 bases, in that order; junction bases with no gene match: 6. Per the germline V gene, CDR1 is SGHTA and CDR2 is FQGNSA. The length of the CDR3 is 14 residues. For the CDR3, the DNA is TGTGCCAGCAGCTTAGTAGGGGGCGCGGCTGGCTACACCTTC. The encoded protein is CASSLVGGAAGYTF.

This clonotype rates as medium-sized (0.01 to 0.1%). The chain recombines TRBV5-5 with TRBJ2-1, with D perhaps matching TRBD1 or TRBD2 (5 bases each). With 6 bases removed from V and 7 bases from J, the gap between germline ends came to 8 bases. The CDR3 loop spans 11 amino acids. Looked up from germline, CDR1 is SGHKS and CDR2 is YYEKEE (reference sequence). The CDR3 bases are TGTGCCAGCACCTGGGGGAATGAGCAGTTCTTC. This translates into CASTWGNEQFF. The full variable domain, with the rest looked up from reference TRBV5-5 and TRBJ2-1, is DAGVTQSPTHLIKTRGQQVTLRCSPISGHKSVSWYQQVLGQGPQFIFQYYEKEERGRGNFPDRFSARQFPNYSSELNVNALLLGDSALYLCASTWGNEQFFGPGTRLTVL.

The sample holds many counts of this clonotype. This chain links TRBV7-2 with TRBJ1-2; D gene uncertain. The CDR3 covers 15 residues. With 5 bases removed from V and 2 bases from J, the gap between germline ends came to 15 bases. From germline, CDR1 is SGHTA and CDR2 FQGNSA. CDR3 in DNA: TGTGCCAGCAGCCCTGACTATTTCATAAACTATGGCTACACCTTC. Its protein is CASSPDYFINYGYTF.

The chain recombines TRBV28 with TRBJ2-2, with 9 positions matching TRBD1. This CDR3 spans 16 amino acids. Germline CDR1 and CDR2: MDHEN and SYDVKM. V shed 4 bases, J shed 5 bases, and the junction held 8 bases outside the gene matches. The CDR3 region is CASSSSGTGITGELFF. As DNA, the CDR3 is TGTGCCAGCAGTTCGTCCGGGACAGGGATTACCGGGGAGCTGTTTTTT.

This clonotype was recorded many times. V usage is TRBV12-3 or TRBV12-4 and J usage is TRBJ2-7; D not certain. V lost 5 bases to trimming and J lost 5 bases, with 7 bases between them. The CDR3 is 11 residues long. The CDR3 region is CASSAQDEQYF. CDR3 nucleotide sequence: TGTGCCAGCAGTGCTCAGGACGAGCAGTACTTC.

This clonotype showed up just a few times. CDR3 sequence: CASSFDGSSYNSPLHF. The CDR3 DNA reads as TGTGCCAGCAGCTTTGACGGGAGCTCCTATAATTCACCCCTCCACTTT. The chain joins TRBV5-6 to TRBJ1-6; D ambiguous. Trimming cost V 2 bases and J 0 bases, with 9 bases left between them. The CDR3 totals 16 residues. Germline loops: CDR1 SGHDT, CDR2 YYEEEE.

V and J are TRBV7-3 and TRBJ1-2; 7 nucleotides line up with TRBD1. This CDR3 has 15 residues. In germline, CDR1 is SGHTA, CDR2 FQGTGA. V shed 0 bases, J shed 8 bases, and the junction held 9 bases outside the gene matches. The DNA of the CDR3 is TGTGCCAGCAGCTTAACAGGGGACAGCCTAGGGGGCTACACCTTC. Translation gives CASSLTGDSLGGYTF.

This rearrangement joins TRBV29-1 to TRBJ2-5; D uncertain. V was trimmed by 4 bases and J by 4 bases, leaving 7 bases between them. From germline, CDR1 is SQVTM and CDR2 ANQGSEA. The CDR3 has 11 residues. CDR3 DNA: TGCAGCGTTGGCGACGGAGAGACCCAGTACTTC. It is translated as CSVGDGETQYF.

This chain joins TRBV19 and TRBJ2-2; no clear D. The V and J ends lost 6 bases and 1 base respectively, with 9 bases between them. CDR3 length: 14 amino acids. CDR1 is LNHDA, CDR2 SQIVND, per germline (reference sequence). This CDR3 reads CASSGWQNTGELFF. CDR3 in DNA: TGTGCCAGTAGCGGTTGGCAGAACACCGGGGAGCTGTTTTTT.

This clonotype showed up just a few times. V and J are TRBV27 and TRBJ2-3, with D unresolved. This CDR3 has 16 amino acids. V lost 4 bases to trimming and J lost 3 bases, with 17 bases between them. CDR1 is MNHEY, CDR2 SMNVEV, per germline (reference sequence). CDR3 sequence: CASSSFLGLRTDTQYF. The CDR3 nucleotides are TGTGCCAGCAGTTCCTTTCTAGGTCTTCGTACAGATACGCAGTATTTT.